This T cell receptor (beta chain) was recorded in a study of CXCR3-negative and CXCR3-positive naive CD8 T cells. Overall study findings and caveats: CD5 surface expression was similar among naive subsets, and TCR strength was estimated by inference from TRB CDR3 properties. TRB CDR3s were more hydrophobic in CXCR3-positive than in CXCR3-negative naive cells. Naive CXCR3-positive and CXCR3-negative cells shared TRBV-TRBJ usage; memory cells diverged.

Germline CDR1 and CDR2: SGHTA and FQGTGA. This CDR3 region has 16 residues. Sorts performed in triplicate captured roughly 300,000 cells each from every CD8+ T cell subset. Naivety in CD8+ T cells corresponded to a CD45RO-CCR7+CD27+CD95- phenotype. Note on this clonotype: Its antigen is currently unknown.

The authors prepared UMI-labeled TRB cDNA libraries by 5' RACE. With the 5' RACE reads reprocessed, TCRdb shows one record per CDR3 protein and no DNA. The sample table includes about 110,000 distinct CDR3 sequences. Sequenced material: naive CXCR3+ CD8+ T cells from blood. As for subset: CD45RO-CCR7+CD27+CD95- naive CD8+ T cells expressing CXCR3 (TNR3+). The receptor was isolated from a human donor in good health. Some clones in this sample may be carry-over from other donors' samples. This chain links TRBV7-3 with TRBJ2-1; with no DNA, the TCRdb D assignment of TRBD1 cannot be verified. The chain's CDR3 is CASSLLPGDSYNEQFF.